This record looks at one T cell receptor (beta chain) sequence and its context. This entry is derived from a study of technical replicates of blood from a handful of donors. Using immunoSEQ multiplex PCR, the repertoire was profiled, and TCRdb retains in-frame clones only, with some absent. The sample carries tens of thousands of clones, about 98% recorded once. Germline V gene sequence: CDR1 MGHDK, CDR2 SYGVNS. The length of the CDR3 is 15 residues. Trimming removed 3 bases from V and 3 bases from J, with 15 bases in between. The source material was T cells isolated from PBMCs. This clonotype originated in a human donor in good health. This chain uses TRBV25-1 with TRBJ2-7, with a possible D match to TRBD2 (5 bases). This chain's CDR3 is CASSDFNRGIYEQYF. CDR3 nucleotide sequence: TGTGCCAGCAGTGATTTCAACCGAGGGATCTACGAGCAGTACTTC.